The clone carrying this T cell receptor beta chain was picked up many times. The sample originates from a study of regulatory T cells in long-lasting Graves disease. Time point defined: newly diagnosed GD, antithyroid drugs for less than 3 months. PBMC-extracted RNA yielded the TCR library. An endocrinology department located in Xi'an, China, was where the patients came from. In building TCR beta libraries, iRepertoire HTBI primers were used together with Arm-PCR of CDR3 regions. TCRdb reanalysed the multiplex PCR reads using MiXCR and keeps one entry per CDR3 protein. The sample shows a few hundred thousand distinct CDR3 sequences, about an eighth of them seen only once. These same data were also listed under a study on T cells in Graves' hyperthyroidism and ophthalmopathy. That publication notes: Each patient was aged 18 to 65 and had newly diagnosed hyperthyroidism of under 2 months' duration.

Sequencing used peripheral blood mononuclear cells (PBMCs), obtained at new diagnosis, from a patient treated with antithyroid drugs. This TCR was sampled from a woman between 18 and 30 years old with Graves disease.

CDR3 loop: CASSLGRAFF. In DNA form, the CDR3 reads TGTGCCAGCAGCTTGGGGAGGGCTTTCTTT. The chain uses TRBV7-9 and TRBJ1-1; D is undetermined. The V end lost 3 bases, the J end lost 11 bases, and 7 bases lay between the germline ends. Germline assignment: CDR1 SEHNR and CDR2 FQNEAQ (reference sequence). CDR3 length: 10 residues.